Listed here are 18 T cell receptor beta chains from one sample, sequenced in a study of T cells after yellow fever vaccination. TCRdb reprocessed the 5' RACE reads via MiXCR and lists one record per CDR3 protein. The sample has some 250,000 distinct CDR3 sequences, less than 8.5% seen once. The sequences come from CD4+ T cells sorted from PBMCs, collected 15 days after the yellow fever booster vaccination. All receptors come from a man under 40 who received the YFV17D yellow fever vaccine.

This clonotype was observed at least ten times. The rearrangement joins TRBV18 to TRBJ2-3; D uncertain. CDR3 length equals 13 residues. Germline values: CDR1 KGHSH, CDR2 LQKENI. V gave up 5 bases and J gave up 4 bases, with 10 bases separating them. The CDR3 coding sequence is TGTGCCAGCTCAGTACACCAGGCAGATACGCAGTATTTT. This codes for CASSVHQADTQYF.

This clonotype was found many times. The chain links TRBV20-1 to TRBJ2-4; no definite D call. The length of the CDR3 is 15 residues. Per the germline V gene, CDR1 is DFQATT and CDR2 is SNEGSKA (reference sequence). Between the trimmed V and J ends, which lost 5 bases and 0 bases, there was a span of 14 bases. The CDR3 DNA reads as TGCAGTGCTTCCAAGGGCCTTTTAGCCAAAAACATTCAGTACTTC. Translation gives CSASKGLLAKNIQYF.

The sample holds a few counts of this clonotype. The chain has TRBV12-3 or TRBV12-4 and TRBJ2-3, with D maybe TRBD1 (6 bases). The CDR3 has 13 amino acids. V was cut by 6 bases and J by 2 bases, with 9 bases left in between. The CDR3: CASRRTVTDTQYF. CDR3 DNA: TGTGCCAGCAGGAGGACAGTCACAGATACGCAGTATTTT.

This clonotype was recorded a few times. The chain couples TRBV9 to TRBJ2-7; 9 nucleotides line up with TRBD1. After removal of 0 bases from V and 3 bases from J, the junction contained 4 bases not matched to a gene. Germline values: CDR1 SGDLS, CDR2 YYNGEE. The CDR3 extends over 15 amino acids. The CDR3 loop reads CASSVDGQGLYEQYF. CDR3 coding DNA: TGTGCCAGCAGCGTAGATGGACAGGGGCTCTACGAGCAGTACTTC.

The J gene is TRBJ2-5, the V gene TRBV12-3 or TRBV12-4; D is perhaps TRBD1 (5 bases). The CDR3 totals 14 residues. V lost 6 bases and J 4 bases, leaving 15 bases between the germline ends. The DNA for the CDR3 is TGTGCCAGCAGGCCGTCAGGGCCGGGAGAGACCCAGTACTTC. Translation: CASRPSGPGETQYF.

Here the CDR3 reads CASSSRLEGSGNTIYF. Here the CDR3 DNA reads TGCGCCAGCAGCTCACGACTGGAAGGGTCCGGGAACACCATATATTTT. The chain uses TRBV5-1 and TRBJ1-3; D is undetermined. Trimming stripped 3 bases from V and 7 bases from J, with 20 bases between. Germline V gene data show CDR1 as SGHRS and CDR2 as YFSETQ. The CDR3 is 16 amino acids.

At least ten counts were recorded for this clonotype. The chain is built from TRBV20-1 and TRBJ1-1; 7 bases align to TRBD1. This CDR3 region has 12 residues. Trimming at V came to 2 bases and at J to 4 bases, leaving 1 base not matched to a gene. CDR1 DFQATT and CDR2 SNEGSKA come from the germline V gene (reference sequence). In nucleotides, the CDR3 is TGCAGTGCTAGACAGGGGGGCACTGAAGCTTTCTTT. It yields the protein CSARQGGTEAFF.

This chain connects TRBV19 to TRBJ2-1; the D is unclear. Germline V gene lookup returns CDR1 LNHDA and CDR2 SQIVND (reference sequence). V was trimmed by 3 bases and J by 7 bases, leaving 10 bases between them. The CDR3 is 13 amino acids. For the CDR3, the DNA is TGTGCCAGTAGTATCCTTGACCTTAATGAGCAGTTCTTC. Translation: CASSILDLNEQFF.

This chain uses TRBV28 with TRBJ2-5; TRBD1 matches 9 bases. From germline, CDR1 is MDHEN and CDR2 SYDVKM. The CDR3 runs to 15 residues. The V gene end was trimmed by 2 bases and the J gene end by 1 base; junction bases not matched to a gene: 2. For the CDR3, the DNA is TGTGCCAGCAGTTTAACAGGGGGCGGCCAAGAGACCCAGTACTTC. This sequence encodes CASSLTGGGQETQYF.

The chain employs TRBV5-1 and TRBJ2-6; perhaps D is TRBD1 or TRBD2 (5 bases each). Trimming took off 4 bases at V and 2 bases at J, with 10 bases between the two ends. Looked up from germline, CDR1 is SGHRS and CDR2 is YFSETQ. The CDR3 has 15 amino acids. CDR3 in amino acids: CASSPRGPGANVLTF. DNA of the CDR3: TGCGCCAGCAGCCCGAGGGGCCCTGGGGCCAACGTCCTGACTTTC.

The sample holds a few counts of this clonotype. This chain uses TRBV7-8 with TRBJ2-1; D is perhaps TRBD2 (6 bases). V was shortened by 2 bases and J by 4 bases, with 18 bases between the two germline ends. This CDR3 region has 17 residues. Looked up from germline, CDR1 is SGHVS and CDR2 is FQNEAQ. The CDR3 DNA follows: TGTGCCAGCAGCTTACTGGGGGGTGACGGGGTGTACAATGAGCAGTTCTTC. Translating it yields CASSLLGGDGVYNEQFF.

This clonotype was recorded at least ten times. The rearrangement joins TRBV15 to TRBJ2-4; 9 bases match TRBD1. J gave up 7 bases and V 4 bases, and 5 bases lay outside the gene matches. Germline V gene lookup returns CDR1 LNHNV and CDR2 YYDKDF (reference sequence). The CDR3 is 14 amino acids. The DNA for the CDR3 is TGTGCCACCAGCAAAAGGACAGGGGAGAACATTCAGTACTTC. Residues: CATSKRTGENIQYF. The variable domain in full, completed from reference TRBV15 and TRBJ2-4, reads DAMVIQNPRYQVTQFGKPVTLSCSQTLNHNVMYWYQQKSSQAPKLLFHYYDKDFNNEADTPDNFQSRRPNTSFCFLDIRSPGLGDTAMYLCATSKRTGENIQYFGAGTRLSVL.

This clonotype was seen ten or more times. V and J are TRBV20-1 and TRBJ2-3, with D perhaps matching TRBD2 (6 bases). The germline V gene has CDR1 DFQATT and CDR2 SNEGSKA (reference sequence). This CDR3 contains 11 residues. Trimming removed 6 bases at V and 7 bases at J, with 11 bases between. CDR3 in amino acids: CSASGENTQYF. Written as DNA, the CDR3 is TGCAGTGCCTCGGGGGAAAATACGCAGTATTTT.

In its sample, this clonotype was seen many times. This sequence joins TRBV5-1 and TRBJ2-1; 8 bases agree with TRBD2. Germline loops: CDR1 SGHRS, CDR2 YFSETQ. V trimming: 0 bases; J trimming: 9 bases; junction bases outside the gene matches: 8. The CDR3 loop spans 15 amino acids. Written as DNA, the CDR3 is TGCGCCAGCAGCTTGGATTCGGGAGGGCAGAGTGAGCAGTTCTTC. Protein: CASSLDSGGQSEQFF.

In this sample, this clonotype turned up a few times. V gene TRBV12-3 or TRBV12-4 combines with J gene TRBJ2-2; D call uncertain. The CDR3 contains 13 residues. V was cut by 6 bases and J by 7 bases, with 12 bases left in between. The CDR3 here is CASSLSANGELFF. The CDR3 nucleotides read TGTGCCAGCAGCCTCTCAGCTAACGGGGAGCTGTTTTTT.

This clonotype showed up just a few times. The chain carries TRBV6-2 or TRBV6-3 and TRBJ2-7, with D possibly matching TRBD1 (6 bases). Looked up from germline, CDR1 is MNHEY and CDR2 is SVGEGT. Deletions cut 2 bases from V and 6 bases from J, with 11 bases between. This CDR3 comprises 13 residues. The DNA of the CDR3 is TGTGCCAGCAGTTACGCGACAGGAGGCGAGCAGTACTTC. Its protein product is CASSYATGGEQYF.

In its sample, this clonotype was seen many times. V and J are TRBV4-3 and TRBJ2-1; 8 bases line up with TRBD2. CDR3 size: 16 residues. The V and J ends lost 0 bases and 6 bases, in that order; junction bases with no gene match: 7. Germline assignment: CDR1 LGHNA and CDR2 YSLEER. The CDR3 DNA follows: TGCGCCAGCAGCCAAGATTTCACGGGAGGGTTCAATGAGCAGTTCTTC. Its translation: CASSQDFTGGFNEQFF.

This clonotype occurred many times. The rearrangement joins TRBV3-1 to TRBJ2-1; 15 nucleotides match TRBD2. Unmatched junction bases numbered 5, after V lost 8 bases and J lost 3 bases. There are 16 residues in the CDR3. CDR1 and CDR2 (germline): LGHDT, YNNKEL (reference sequence). CDR3 residues: CASGLAGGPGYNEQFF. The CDR3 nucleotides read TGTGCCAGCGGACTAGCGGGAGGGCCTGGCTACAATGAGCAGTTCTTC.